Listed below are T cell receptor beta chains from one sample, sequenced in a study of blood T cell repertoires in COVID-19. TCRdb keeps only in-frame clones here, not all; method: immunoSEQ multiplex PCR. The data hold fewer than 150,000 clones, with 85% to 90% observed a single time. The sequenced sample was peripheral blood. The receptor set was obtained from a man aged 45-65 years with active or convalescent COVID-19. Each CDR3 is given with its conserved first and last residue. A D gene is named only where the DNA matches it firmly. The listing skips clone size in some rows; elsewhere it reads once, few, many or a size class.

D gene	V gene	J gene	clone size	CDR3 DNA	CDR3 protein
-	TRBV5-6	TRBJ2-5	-	TGTGCCAGCAGCTTGCTGCGAGAGACCCAGTACTTC	CASSLLRETQYF
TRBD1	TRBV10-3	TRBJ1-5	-	TGTGCCATCGGGGACAGGGGTACGATGCAGCCCCAGCATTTT	CAIGDRGTMQPQHF
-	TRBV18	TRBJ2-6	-	TGTGCCAGCTCACCAAGGACTTCCGGGGCCAACGTCCTGACTTTC	CASSPRTSGANVLTF
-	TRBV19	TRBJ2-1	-	TGTGCCAGTAGTAATGCCAGGCTGCAGTTCTTC	CASSNARLQFF
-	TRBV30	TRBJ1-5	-	TGTGCCTGGAGTGCGGTCAGGGGCGTATGGCCCCAGCATTTT	CAWSAVRGVWPQHF
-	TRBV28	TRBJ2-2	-	TGTGCCAGCAGTCTGCCGACTAGTACCGGGGAGCTGTTTTTT	CASSLPTSTGELFF
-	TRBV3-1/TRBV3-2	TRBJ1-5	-	TGTGCCAGCAGTACCGGGACACCTAGCAATCAGCCCCAGCATTTT	CASSTGTPSNQPQHF
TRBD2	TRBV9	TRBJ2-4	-	TGTGCCAGCAGCGCGGACGGCGGGGGGACCAAAAACATTCAGTACTTC	CASSADGGGTKNIQYF
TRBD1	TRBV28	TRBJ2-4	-	TGTGCCGTGGGGGGACAGGGGGCGCCCCTTCAGTACTTC	CAVGGQGAPLQYF
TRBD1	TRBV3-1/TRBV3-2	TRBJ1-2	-	TGTGCCAGCAGCCCGGACAGGGGAGGATATGGCTACACCTTC	CASSPDRGGYGYTF
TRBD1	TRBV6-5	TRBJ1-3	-	TGTGCCAGCAGTAGACAGGGGGCTACTGGAAACACCATATATTTT	CASSRQGATGNTIYF
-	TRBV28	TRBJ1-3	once	TGTGCCAGCGGCGGAAACACCATATATTTT	CASGGNTIYF
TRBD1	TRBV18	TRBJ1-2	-	TGTGCCAGCTCACCTAGACAGGGGAGGGACTATGGCTACACCTTC	CASSPRQGRDYGYTF
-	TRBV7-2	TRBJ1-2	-	TGTGCCAGCAGCTCGCCCCAGGTCTATGGCTACACCTTC	CASSSPQVYGYTF
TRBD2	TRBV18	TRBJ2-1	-	TGTGCCAGCTCACCAACAGGACTAGCGGGAGGGTACAATGAGCAGTTCTTC	CASSPTGLAGGYNEQFF
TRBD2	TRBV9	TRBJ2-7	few	TGTGCCAGCAGCCCCAGGGAGGGAGCCTCCTACGAGCAGTACTTC	CASSPREGASYEQYF
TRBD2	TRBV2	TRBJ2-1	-	TGTGCCAGCAGTGCTAGCGGGAGGCACAATGAGCAGTTCTTC	CASSASGRHNEQFF
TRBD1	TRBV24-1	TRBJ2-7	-	TGTGCCACAGGGACAGGGGGCGGCGAGCAGTACTTC	CATGTGGGEQYF
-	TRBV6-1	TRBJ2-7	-	TGTGCCAGCAGTGACGGGACTGCCAGCTCCTACGAGCAGTACTTC	CASSDGTASSYEQYF
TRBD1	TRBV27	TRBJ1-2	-	TGTGCCAGCAGTTTATCCTATTCGACAGGGCGAGGGTATGGCTACACCTTC	CASSLSYSTGRGYGYTF
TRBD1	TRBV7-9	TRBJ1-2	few	TGTGCCAGCAGCTCGGGACAGGGGGCGCATGGCTACACCTTC	CASSSGQGAHGYTF
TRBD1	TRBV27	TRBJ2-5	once	TGTGCCAGCAGTTTCGGGGGGACAGGGCTGGAGACCCAGTACTTC	CASSFGGTGLETQYF
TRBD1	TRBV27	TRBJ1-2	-	TGTGCCAGCAGGGAGACAGGGAATCATGGCTACACCTTC	CASRETGNHGYTF
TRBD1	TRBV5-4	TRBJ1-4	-	TGTGCCAGCAGCTTACGACAGGGGACAACTAATGAAAAACTGTTTTTT	CASSLRQGTTNEKLFF
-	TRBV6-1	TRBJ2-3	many	TGTGCCAGCAGTGAAAAAGAGGGCGGGCGCCCAGATCCGCAGTATTTT	CASSEKEGGRPDPQYF
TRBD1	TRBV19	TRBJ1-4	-	TGTGCCAGTAGGAAGACAGGGGTAAACGAAAAACTGTTTTTT	CASRKTGVNEKLFF
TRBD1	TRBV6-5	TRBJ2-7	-	TGTGCCAGCAGACCCGCCGGGACAGGGGGTGACGAGCAGTACTTC	CASRPAGTGGDEQYF
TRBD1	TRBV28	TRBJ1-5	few	TGTGCCAGCAGGCGGACAGGACTTAGCAATCAGCCCCAGCATTTT	CASRRTGLSNQPQHF
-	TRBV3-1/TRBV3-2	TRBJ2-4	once	TGTGCCAGCAGCCAAGATCGAGTCGGGGCCAAAAACATTCAGTACTTC	CASSQDRVGAKNIQYF
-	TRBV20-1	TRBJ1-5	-	TGCAGTGCTAGTAGTGGGGCGAGGAGCAATCAGCCCCAGCATTTT	CSASSGARSNQPQHF
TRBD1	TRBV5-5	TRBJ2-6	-	TGTGCCAGCAGGGCCGGGACAGGGGGTGGGCGGACACCCTGGGCCAACGTCCTGACTTTC	CASRAGTGGGRTPWANVLTF
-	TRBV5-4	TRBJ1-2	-	TGTGCCAGCAGCTTGGTGGCCCGCAGGGGAAGTGGCTACACCTTC	CASSLVARRGSGYTF
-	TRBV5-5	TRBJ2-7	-	TGTGCCAGCAGCTTTAGCGGTGACTACGATTTTCGCTACGAGCAGTACTTC	CASSFSGDYDFRYEQYF
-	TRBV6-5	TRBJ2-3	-	TGTGCCAGCATGGAGAGCCTCTGGGATACGCAGTATTTT	CASMESLWDTQYF
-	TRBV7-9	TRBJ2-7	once	TGTGCCAGCAGCTTGACAGCGGGCCCTTTAGAGCAGTACTTC	CASSLTAGPLEQYF
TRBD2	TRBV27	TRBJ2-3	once	TGTGCCAGCAGTGCGGGACTAGCGGGAGTACAAGATACGCAGTATTTT	CASSAGLAGVQDTQYF
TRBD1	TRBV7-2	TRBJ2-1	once	TGTGCCAGCAGCCTATACAGGGGCCCCTACAATGAGCAGTTCTTC	CASSLYRGPYNEQFF
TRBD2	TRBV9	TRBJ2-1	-	TGTGCCAGCAGCGTAGGGCCCCGGGCTAGCGGGACGAATGAGCAGTTCTTC	CASSVGPRASGTNEQFF
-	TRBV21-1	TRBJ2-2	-	TGTGCCAGCAGCAAAAGTCACGTAACTGAGAACACCGGGGAGCTGTTTTTT	CASSKSHVTENTGELFF
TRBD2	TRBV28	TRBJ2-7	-	TGTGCCAGCAGTTTGACTAGCGGGGGATCCTACGAGCAGTACTTC	CASSLTSGGSYEQYF
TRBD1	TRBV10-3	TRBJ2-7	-	TGTGCCACCCGACAGGGGCGAGACGAGCAGTACTTC	CATRQGRDEQYF